This entry concerns a single TCR beta chain. Its antigen is still unknown. This sample stems from a study of shared clonotypes between healthy human individuals. Germline trimming cut 8 bases from V and 0 bases from J; bases unmatched to any gene: 9. Germline lookup yields CDR1 MDHEN and CDR2 SYDVKM. The length of the CDR3 is 15 residues. Generated by immunoSEQ multiplex PCR, the TCRdb table keeps only in-frame clones and is missing some. The table records 110,000 or so clones, around 71% of them present only once. Broader study findings: Only blood was sampled, and tissue TCR repertoires likely differ from blood ones.

This clonotype was sampled from a woman aged 25 to 39 in good health. The sequenced sample was memory CD8+ T cells sorted from blood. The subset is: CD45RO+ cells pooled with CCR7-negative TemRA cells. The chain joins TRBV28 to TRBJ2-7, with 8 positions matching TRBD1. The chain's CDR3 is CASRRQGLSSYEQYF. The CDR3 region has the DNA TGTGCCAGCCGAAGACAGGGGCTTAGCTCCTACGAGCAGTACTTC.